The TCR beta chain described here comes from a study of vaccination and CD4 T cells after COVID-19. Study information: Convalescent patients gave post-COVID blood a median approximately 94 days post-diagnosis, range 35 to 161. Notes on the study in general: Although the median of SARS-CoV-2-reactive clonotypes rose from around 19 to 38, the change was not significant.

On this clonotype itself: The target antigen is unknown.

Cultured CD4+ T-cell DNA underwent Oncomine TCR Beta short-read sequencing. Genomic DNA extraction was carried out from cultured CD4+ T cells. TCRdb re-called the PCR reads through MiXCR, storing one row per CDR3 protein. The data contain about 20,000 distinct CDR3 sequences, around four fifths of them singletons. This sample's treatment: roughly ten-day PBMC culture with coronavirus spike peptide pools or control peptides (ViraFEST assay). ViraFEST stimulated the growth of antigen-specific T cells using peptide pools and subsequently profiled their TCRs by sequencing. The CDR3 is 13 residues long. CDR1 and CDR2 from the germline V gene are MGHDK and SYGVNS. The V end was cut by 4 bases, the J end by 4 bases, with 8 bases between.

The starting material was CD4+ T cells from blood, cultured in vitro, obtained after SARS-CoV-2 vaccination. This chain uses TRBV25-1 with TRBJ1-3; D is unresolved. The receptor's source is a human donor who received a COVID-19 vaccine. The chain's CDR3 is CASSVTSGNTIYF. The CDR3 bases are TGTGCCAGCAGTGTGACAAGCGGAAACACCATATATTTT.